This T cell receptor beta chain comes out of a study of cytomegalovirus exposure and HLA in healthy donors. The germline V gene encodes CDR1 MDHEN and CDR2 SYDVKM. This CDR3 region has 18 residues. Study-wide results and caveats: The study put about 180 TCR beta chains on its list as cytomegalovirus-associated.

On this clone: Antigen specificity is unknown.

At collection, donors were nominally healthy, but unrecorded immune exposures were probable. PCR employed 60 Vbeta and 13 Jbeta primers. Assay: immunoSEQ multiplex PCR; the TCRdb copy retains only in-frame clones and omits some. Found here are 140,000 to 150,000 clones, 75% to 80% of them singletons; the top ten hold 2.5% to 3.5%. What was sequenced was PBMCs. The TCR originated in a man aged 40-55 years in good health and CMV-seropositive. The rearrangement joins TRBV28 to TRBJ2-5, with 13 bases matching TRBD2. Gene TRBJ2-7 matches the end of the DNA better, so the J call may be wrong. CDR3 residues: CASTVPGLAGRTPYEQYF. The CDR3 DNA is TGTGCCAGCACCGTACCGGGACTAGCGGGACGAACGCCCTACGAGCAGTACTTC.